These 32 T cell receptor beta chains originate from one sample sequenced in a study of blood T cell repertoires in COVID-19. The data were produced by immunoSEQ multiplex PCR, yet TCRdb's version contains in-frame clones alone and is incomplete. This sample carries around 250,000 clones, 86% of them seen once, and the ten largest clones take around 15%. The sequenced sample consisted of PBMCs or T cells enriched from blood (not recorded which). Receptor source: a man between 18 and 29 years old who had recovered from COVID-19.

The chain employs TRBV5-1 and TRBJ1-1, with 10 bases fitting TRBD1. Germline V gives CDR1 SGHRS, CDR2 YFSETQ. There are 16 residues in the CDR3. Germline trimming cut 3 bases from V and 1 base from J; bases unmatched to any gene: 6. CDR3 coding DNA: TGCGCCAGCAGCTCGGGACAGGGGTGGGAGAACACTGAAGCTTTCTTT. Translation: CASSSGQGWENTEAFF.

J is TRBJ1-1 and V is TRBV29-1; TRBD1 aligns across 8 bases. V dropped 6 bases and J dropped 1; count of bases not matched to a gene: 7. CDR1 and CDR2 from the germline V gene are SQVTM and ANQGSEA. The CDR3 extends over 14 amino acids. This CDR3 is CSVDKTGANTEAFF. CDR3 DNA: TGCAGCGTAGATAAGACAGGGGCGAACACTGAAGCTTTCTTT. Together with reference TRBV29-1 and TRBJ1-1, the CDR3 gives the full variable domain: SAVISQKPSRDICQRGTSLTIQCQVDSQVTMMFWYRQQPGQSLTLIATANQGSEATYESGFVIDKFPISRPNLTFSTLTVSNMSPEDSSIYLCSVDKTGANTEAFFGQGTRLTVV.

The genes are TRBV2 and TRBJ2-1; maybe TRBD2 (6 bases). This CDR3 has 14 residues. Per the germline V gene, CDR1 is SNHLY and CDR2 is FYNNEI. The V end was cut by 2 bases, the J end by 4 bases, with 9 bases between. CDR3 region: CASSEWTTYNEQFF. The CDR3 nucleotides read TGTGCCAGCAGTGAATGGACTACTTACAATGAGCAGTTCTTC.

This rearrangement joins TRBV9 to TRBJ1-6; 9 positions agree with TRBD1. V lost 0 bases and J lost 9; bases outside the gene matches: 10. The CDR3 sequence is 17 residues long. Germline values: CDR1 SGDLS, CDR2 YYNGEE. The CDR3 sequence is CASSVDINRGLGSPLHF. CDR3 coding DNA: TGTGCCAGCAGCGTAGATATCAACAGGGGGCTAGGTTCACCCCTCCACTTT.

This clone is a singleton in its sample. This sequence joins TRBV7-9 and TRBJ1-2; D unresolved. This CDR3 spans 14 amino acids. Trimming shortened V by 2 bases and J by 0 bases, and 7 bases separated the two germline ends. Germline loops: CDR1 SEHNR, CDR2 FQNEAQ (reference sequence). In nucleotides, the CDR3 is TGTGCCAGCAGCTTATACACCTCTAACTATGGCTACACCTTC. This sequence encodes CASSLYTSNYGYTF.

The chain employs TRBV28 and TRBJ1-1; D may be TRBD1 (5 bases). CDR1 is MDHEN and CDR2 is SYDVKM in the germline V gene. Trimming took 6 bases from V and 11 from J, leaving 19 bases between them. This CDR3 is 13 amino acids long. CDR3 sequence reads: CASRRGSNIAAFF. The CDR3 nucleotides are TGTGCCAGCAGGCGGGGGTCGAACATCGCGGCTTTCTTT.

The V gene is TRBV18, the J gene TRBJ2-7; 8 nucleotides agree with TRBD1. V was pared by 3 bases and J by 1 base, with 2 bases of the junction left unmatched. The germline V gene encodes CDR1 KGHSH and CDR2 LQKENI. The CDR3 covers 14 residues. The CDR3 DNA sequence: TGTGCCAGCTCACCCGGACAGGGTTCCTACGAGCAGTACTTC. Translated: CASSPGQGSYEQYF.

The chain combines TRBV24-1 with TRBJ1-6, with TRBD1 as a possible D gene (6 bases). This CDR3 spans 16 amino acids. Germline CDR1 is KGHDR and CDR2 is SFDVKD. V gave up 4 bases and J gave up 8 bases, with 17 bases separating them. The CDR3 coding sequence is TGTGCCACCAGTGACCCAATTCACAGGGTACATTCACCCCTCCACTTT. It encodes CATSDPIHRVHSPLHF.

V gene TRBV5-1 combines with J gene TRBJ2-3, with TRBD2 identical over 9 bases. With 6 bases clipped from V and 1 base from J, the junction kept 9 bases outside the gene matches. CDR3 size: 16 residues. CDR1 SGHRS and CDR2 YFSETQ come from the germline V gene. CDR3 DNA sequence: TGCGCCAGCAAATCGGTGGCGGGAGGGGGCACAGATACGCAGTATTTT. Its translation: CASKSVAGGGTDTQYF. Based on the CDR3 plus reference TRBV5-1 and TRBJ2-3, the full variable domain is KAGVTQTPRYLIKTRGQQVTLSCSPISGHRSVSWYQQTPGQGLQFLFEYFSETQRNKGNFPGRFSGRQFSNSRSEMNVSTLELGDSALYLCASKSVAGGGTDTQYFGPGTRLTVL.

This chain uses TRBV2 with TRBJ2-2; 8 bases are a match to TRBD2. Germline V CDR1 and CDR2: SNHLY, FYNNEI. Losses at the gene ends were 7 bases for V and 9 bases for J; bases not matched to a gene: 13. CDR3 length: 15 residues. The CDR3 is CASKQQTSAARELFF. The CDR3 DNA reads TGTGCCAGCAAGCAGCAGACTAGCGCCGCCAGGGAGCTGTTTTTT.

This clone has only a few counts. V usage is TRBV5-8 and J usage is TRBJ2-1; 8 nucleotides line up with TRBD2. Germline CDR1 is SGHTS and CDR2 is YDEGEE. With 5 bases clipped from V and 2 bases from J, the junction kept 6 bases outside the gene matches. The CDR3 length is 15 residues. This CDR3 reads CASRPGLAPYNEQFF. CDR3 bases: TGTGCCAGCAGACCCGGACTAGCCCCCTACAATGAGCAGTTCTTC.

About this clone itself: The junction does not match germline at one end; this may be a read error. The CDR3, as DNA: TGTGCCAGCAGTGATTCACCGTCCTCGGTCTTC. Translation: CASSDSPSSVF. The chain uses TRBV6-1 and TRBJ2-1; D uncertain. Germline V gives CDR1 MNHNS, CDR2 SASEGT. The CDR3 consists of 11 residues.

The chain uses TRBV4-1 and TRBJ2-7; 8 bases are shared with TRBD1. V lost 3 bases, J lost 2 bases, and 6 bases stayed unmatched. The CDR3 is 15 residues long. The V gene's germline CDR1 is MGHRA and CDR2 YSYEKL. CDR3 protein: CASSHSDRGPYEQYF. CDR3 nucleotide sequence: TGCGCCAGCAGCCACTCAGACAGGGGACCCTACGAGCAGTACTTC.

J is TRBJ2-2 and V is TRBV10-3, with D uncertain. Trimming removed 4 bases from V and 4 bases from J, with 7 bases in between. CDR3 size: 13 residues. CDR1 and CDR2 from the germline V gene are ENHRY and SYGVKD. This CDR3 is CAISAGPTGELFF. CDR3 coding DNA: TGTGCCATCAGTGCTGGCCCCACCGGGGAGCTGTTTTTT.

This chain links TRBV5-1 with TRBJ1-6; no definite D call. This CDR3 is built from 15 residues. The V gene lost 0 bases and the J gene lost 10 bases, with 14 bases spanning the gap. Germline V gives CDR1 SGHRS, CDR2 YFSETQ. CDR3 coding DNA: TGCGCCAGCAGCTTGGACGGTGCGGGGTGGTCACCCCTCCACTTT. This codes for CASSLDGAGWSPLHF.

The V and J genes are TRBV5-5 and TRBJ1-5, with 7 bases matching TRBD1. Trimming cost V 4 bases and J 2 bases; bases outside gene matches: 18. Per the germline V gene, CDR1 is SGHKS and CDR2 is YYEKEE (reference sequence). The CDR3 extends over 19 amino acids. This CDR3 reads CASSLTAVGTGDGNQPQHF. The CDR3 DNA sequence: TGTGCCAGCAGCCTGACCGCAGTAGGAACAGGGGACGGCAATCAGCCCCAGCATTTT.

The CDR3 sequence: CASSRDRGLYEQYF. DNA of the CDR3: TGTGCCAGCAGCAGGGACAGGGGGCTCTACGAGCAGTACTTC. V usage is TRBV2 and J usage is TRBJ2-7, with 12 bases matching TRBD1. CDR3 length: 14 amino acids. After removal of 6 bases from V and 3 bases from J, the junction contained 3 bases not matched to a gene. Germline V CDR1 and CDR2: SNHLY, FYNNEI.

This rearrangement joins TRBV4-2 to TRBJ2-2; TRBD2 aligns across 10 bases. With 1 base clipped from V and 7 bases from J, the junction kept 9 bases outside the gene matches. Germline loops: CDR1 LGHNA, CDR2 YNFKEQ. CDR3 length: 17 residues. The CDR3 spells CASSQVFRGLASGELFF. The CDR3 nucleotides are TGTGCCAGCAGCCAAGTTTTTAGGGGACTAGCGAGCGGGGAGCTGTTTTTT.

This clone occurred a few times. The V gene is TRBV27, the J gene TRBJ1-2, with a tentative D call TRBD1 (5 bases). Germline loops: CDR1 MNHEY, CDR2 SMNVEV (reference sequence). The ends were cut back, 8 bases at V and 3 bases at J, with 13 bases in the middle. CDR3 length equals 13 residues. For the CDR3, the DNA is TGTGCCAGCGGCCCATCAGGGCACTATGGCTACACCTTC. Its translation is CASGPSGHYGYTF.

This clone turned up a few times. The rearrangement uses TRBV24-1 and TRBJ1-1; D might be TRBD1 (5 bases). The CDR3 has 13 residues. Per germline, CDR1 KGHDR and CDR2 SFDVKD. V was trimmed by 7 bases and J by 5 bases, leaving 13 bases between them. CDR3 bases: TGTGCCACCAGAGACCCTCAGGGTACTGAAGCTTTCTTT. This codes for CATRDPQGTEAFF.

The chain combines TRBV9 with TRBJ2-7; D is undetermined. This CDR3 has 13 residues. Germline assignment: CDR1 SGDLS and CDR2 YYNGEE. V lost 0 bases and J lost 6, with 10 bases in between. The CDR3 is CASSVDGSFEQYF. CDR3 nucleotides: TGTGCCAGCAGCGTAGACGGTAGCTTCGAGCAGTACTTC.

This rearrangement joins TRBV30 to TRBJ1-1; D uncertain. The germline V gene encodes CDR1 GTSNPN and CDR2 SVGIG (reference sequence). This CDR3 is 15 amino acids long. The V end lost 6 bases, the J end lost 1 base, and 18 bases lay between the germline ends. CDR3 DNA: TGTGCCTGTACCTGGGCATCGACCAAGAACACTGAAGCTTTCTTT. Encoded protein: CACTWASTKNTEAFF.

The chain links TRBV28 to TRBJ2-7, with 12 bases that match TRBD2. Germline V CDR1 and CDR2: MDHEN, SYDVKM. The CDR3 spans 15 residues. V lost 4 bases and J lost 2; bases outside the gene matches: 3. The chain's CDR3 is CASSSLAGGTYEQYF. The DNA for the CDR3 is TGTGCCAGCAGTTCCCTAGCGGGAGGGACCTACGAGCAGTACTTC.

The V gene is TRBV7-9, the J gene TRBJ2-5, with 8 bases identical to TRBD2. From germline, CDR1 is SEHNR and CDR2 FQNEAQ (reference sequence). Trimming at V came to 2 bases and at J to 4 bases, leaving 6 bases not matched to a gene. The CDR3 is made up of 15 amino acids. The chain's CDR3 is CASSLNGGAGETQYF. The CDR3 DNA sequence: TGTGCCAGCAGCTTAAACGGGGGGGCCGGAGAGACCCAGTACTTC.

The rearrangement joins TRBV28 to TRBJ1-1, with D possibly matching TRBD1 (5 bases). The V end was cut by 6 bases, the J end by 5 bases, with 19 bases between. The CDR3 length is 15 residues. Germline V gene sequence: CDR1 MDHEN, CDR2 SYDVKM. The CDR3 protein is CASSPGGGPSTEAFF. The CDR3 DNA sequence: TGTGCCAGCAGCCCGGGCGGGGGACCTTCAACTGAAGCTTTCTTT.

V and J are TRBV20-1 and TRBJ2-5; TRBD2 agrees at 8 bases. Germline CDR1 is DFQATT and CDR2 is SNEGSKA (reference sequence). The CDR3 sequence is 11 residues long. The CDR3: CSGGGKETQYF. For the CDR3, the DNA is TGCTCGGGGGGGGGAAAAGAGACCCAGTACTTC.

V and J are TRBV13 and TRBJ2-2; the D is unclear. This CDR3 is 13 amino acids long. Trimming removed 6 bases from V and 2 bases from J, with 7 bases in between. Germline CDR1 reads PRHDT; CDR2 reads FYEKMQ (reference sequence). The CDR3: CASRVTNTGELFF. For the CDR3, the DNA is TGTGCCAGCAGGGTAACAAACACCGGGGAGCTGTTTTTT.

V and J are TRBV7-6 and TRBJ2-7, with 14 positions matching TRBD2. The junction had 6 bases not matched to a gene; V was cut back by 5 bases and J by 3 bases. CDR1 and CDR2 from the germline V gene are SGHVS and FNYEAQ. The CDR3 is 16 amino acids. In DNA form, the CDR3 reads TGTGCCAGCAGCCCGACTAGCGGGGGGGTGTTCTACGAGCAGTACTTC. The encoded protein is CASSPTSGGVFYEQYF.

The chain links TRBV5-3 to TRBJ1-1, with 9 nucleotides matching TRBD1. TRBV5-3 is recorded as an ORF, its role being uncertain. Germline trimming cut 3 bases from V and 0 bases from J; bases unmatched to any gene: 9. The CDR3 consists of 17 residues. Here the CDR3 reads CARSSPPGTGLNTEAFF. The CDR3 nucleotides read TGTGCCAGAAGCTCCCCTCCCGGGACAGGGTTGAACACTGAAGCTTTCTTT.

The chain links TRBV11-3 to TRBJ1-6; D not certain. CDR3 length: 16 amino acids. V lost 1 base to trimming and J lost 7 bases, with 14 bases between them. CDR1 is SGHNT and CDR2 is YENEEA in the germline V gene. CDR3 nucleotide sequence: TGTGCCAGCAGCTTAGTGCGGGCAGAGAACAATTCACCCCTCCACTTT. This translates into CASSLVRAENNSPLHF.

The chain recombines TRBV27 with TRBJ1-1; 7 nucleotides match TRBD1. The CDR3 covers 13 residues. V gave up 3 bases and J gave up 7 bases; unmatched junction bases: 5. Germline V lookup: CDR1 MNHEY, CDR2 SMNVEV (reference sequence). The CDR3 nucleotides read TGTGCCAGCAGTTTCCGGACAGGCCGTGAAGCTTTCTTT. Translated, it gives CASSFRTGREAFF.

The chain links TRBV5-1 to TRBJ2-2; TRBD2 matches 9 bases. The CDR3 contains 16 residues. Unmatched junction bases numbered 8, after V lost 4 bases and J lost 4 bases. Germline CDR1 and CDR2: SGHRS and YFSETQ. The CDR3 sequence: CASSHGTSLTTGELFF. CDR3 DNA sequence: TGCGCCAGCAGCCACGGGACTAGCCTAACCACCGGGGAGCTGTTTTTT.